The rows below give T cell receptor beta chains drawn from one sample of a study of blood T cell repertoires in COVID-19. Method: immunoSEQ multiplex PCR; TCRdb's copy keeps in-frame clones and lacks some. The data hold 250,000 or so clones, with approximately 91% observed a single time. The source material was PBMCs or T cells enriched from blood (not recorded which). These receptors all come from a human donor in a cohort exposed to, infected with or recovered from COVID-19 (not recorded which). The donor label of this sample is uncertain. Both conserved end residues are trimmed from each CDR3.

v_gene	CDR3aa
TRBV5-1	ASSSKGFDYEQY
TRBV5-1	ASRGFGTEAF
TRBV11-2	ASSLVRGRGSSTEAF
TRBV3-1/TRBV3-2	ASSQDRQVSDNEQF
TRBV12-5	ASGLVIRDRGRIGNTIY
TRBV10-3	AISDSRGAEKLF
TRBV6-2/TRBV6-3	ASSYELAGASDTQY
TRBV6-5	ASSYDQGLYSSPLH
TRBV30	AWSVLAENTEAF
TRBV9	ASSLTGDTEAF
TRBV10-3	AVRGLSTDTQY
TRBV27	ASSSDRANTEAF
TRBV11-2	ASSLALDFYSSYEQY
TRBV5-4	ASSPRLRGGRETQY
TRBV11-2	ASSLVGRAAGELF
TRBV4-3	ASSQGLAGGHEQY
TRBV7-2	ASTPTSGGASYNEQF
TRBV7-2	ASSPRGEQSLH
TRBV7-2	ASSSVGTPGLAQY
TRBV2	ASMTTLHTDTQY
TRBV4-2	ASSHLQGADYGYT
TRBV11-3	ASSSPHGNTIY
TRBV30	AWSRGTGGSYEQY
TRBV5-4	ASRSSGGATGEQF
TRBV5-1	ASSLDSGGYNEQF
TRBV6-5	ASRSAVSGNTIY
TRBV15	ATNRGGEGGYT
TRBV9	ASSVAWTTGGNQPQH
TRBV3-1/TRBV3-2	ASSQDWTYNEQF
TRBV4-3	ASSQGLAGSLGFHNEQF
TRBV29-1	SVRTSGSYNEQF
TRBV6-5	ASRPPGGAGGYT
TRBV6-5	ASGRGNKQY
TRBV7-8	ASSLQGFDGYT
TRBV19	ASSIAPGYGYT
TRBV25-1	ASSQPTGAGNTEAF
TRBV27	ASSLGGPQRIKNIQY
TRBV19	ASSLRGGGYEQY
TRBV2	ASSEHDSSSYEQY
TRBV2	ASRSRGTGARGTEAF